This is a list of T cell receptor beta chains from one sample in a study of blood T cell repertoires in COVID-19. The table came from immunoSEQ multiplex PCR; TCRdb's copy has only in-frame clones and leaves some out. The sample includes 120,000 to 150,000 clones, approximately 85% of them seen just once. Sample: peripheral blood. Receptors were obtained from a man aged 50 or older with acute or convalescent COVID-19. Each CDR3 is given with its conserved first and last residue. D genes are given only for firm matches. Clone size is shown for a subset of rows, as once, few, many or a class of expanded clone.

j_call | clone_size | d_call | v_call | cdr3_nt | cdr3_aa
TRBJ1-1 | NA | NA | TRBV11-2 | TGTGCCAGCAGCGTAGGACAGAAGAACACTGAAGCTTTCTTT | CASSVGQKNTEAFF
TRBJ2-1 | NA | NA | TRBV3-1/TRBV3-2 | TGTGCCAGCAGCCAAGAGAGACTGGAGCAGTTCTTC | CASSQERLEQFF
TRBJ1-5 | NA | TRBD1 | TRBV19 | TGTGCCAGTAGTGGACAGGGATTGGATCAGCCCCAGCATTTT | CASSGQGLDQPQHF
TRBJ1-1 | NA | NA | TRBV7-9 | TGTGCCAGCGGTCAAGGGAGCTACACTGAAGCTTTCTTT | CASGQGSYTEAFF
TRBJ2-5 | NA | NA | TRBV4-1 | TGCGCCAGCAGCCAAGTTCCAGGGCTCCAAGAGACCCAGTACTTC | CASSQVPGLQETQYF
TRBJ2-3 | few | NA | TRBV7-3 | TGTGCCAGCAGGCCCTATCCCCCGAGGGACTCCAGCACAGATACGCAGTATTTT | CASRPYPPRDSSTDTQYF
TRBJ1-1 | NA | TRBD1 | TRBV29-1 | TGCAGCGCACAGGGGCTGGGGAACACTGAAGCTTTCTTT | CSAQGLGNTEAFF
TRBJ1-5 | few | NA | TRBV18 | TGTGCCAGCTCACCCGACAGAAATCAGCCCCAGCATTTT | CASSPDRNQPQHF
TRBJ1-1 | NA | NA | TRBV5-1 | TGCGCCAGCAGCTTGGTAGGGCAGGGGTATGAAGCTTTCTTT | CASSLVGQGYEAFF
TRBJ1-3 | NA | NA | TRBV2 | TGTGCCAGCAGTGTATGGTTTTCGGACAGCGACACCATATATTTT | CASSVWFSDSDTIYF
TRBJ2-3 | NA | TRBD2 | TRBV18 | TGTGCCAGCTCACCGGGACTAGCTAGCACAGATACGCAGTATTTT | CASSPGLASTDTQYF
TRBJ2-1 | NA | TRBD1 | TRBV9 | TGTGCCAGCAGCCCAGGGGGCGGAGAGCAGTTCTTC | CASSPGGGEQFF
TRBJ2-7 | NA | TRBD2 | TRBV6-5 | TGTGCCAGCAGGGGGGGGATTGGTCACGAGCAGTACTTC | CASRGGIGHEQYF
TRBJ1-1 | NA | TRBD1 | TRBV18 | TGTGCCAGCTCACCACTGGACCCGGGACAGGGGGACGTGAACACTGAAGCTTTCTTT | CASSPLDPGQGDVNTEAFF
TRBJ1-4 | NA | NA | TRBV7-9 | TGTGCCAGCAGCTTAGGGGACTCCAGGAGGATGAGAGAAAAACTGTTTTTT | CASSLGDSRRMREKLFF
TRBJ1-2 | few | TRBD1 | TRBV6-5 | TGTGCCAGCAGTTACGCGACAGGGGGCTATGGCTACACCTTC | CASSYATGGYGYTF
TRBJ1-2 | few | NA | TRBV10-3 | TGTGCCACCCTACAGGGTGGCGGCTACACCTTC | CATLQGGGYTF
TRBJ1-5 | NA | NA | TRBV2 | TGTGCCAGCAGTCTTCTAGGGGCTGGCAATCAGCCCCAGCATTTT | CASSLLGAGNQPQHF
TRBJ2-4 | NA | NA | TRBV5-5 | TGTGCCAGCAGCTTGGCGCGGGACCCATTACTAGCCAAAAACATTCAGTACTTC | CASSLARDPLLAKNIQYF
TRBJ1-1 | few | NA | TRBV27 | TGTGCCAGCAGTTTGCTGGACACGAACACTGAAGCTTTCTTT | CASSLLDTNTEAFF
TRBJ2-3 | NA | TRBD2 | TRBV30 | TGTGCCTGGAAACTAGCGGGGGGGTCTTGGGTCACAGATACGCAGTATTTT | CAWKLAGGSWVTDTQYF
TRBJ1-1 | NA | NA | TRBV2 | TGTGCCAGCAGTGAAGAGGAGGGGTTCACTGAAGCTTTCTTT | CASSEEEGFTEAFF
TRBJ1-5 | NA | NA | TRBV12-3/TRBV12-4 | TGTGCCAGCAGAGGGGAGGAGAATCAGCCCCAGCATTTT | CASRGEENQPQHF
TRBJ2-7 | NA | NA | TRBV18 | TGTGCCAGCTCAGCTACAGTTGCCTACGAGCAGTACTTC | CASSATVAYEQYF
TRBJ2-5 | once | TRBD1 | TRBV5-1 | TGCGCCAGCAGCGGACGACAGGGAGTGGGAGAGACCCAGTACTTC | CASSGRQGVGETQYF
TRBJ1-1 | NA | NA | TRBV3-1/TRBV3-2 | TGTGCCAGCAGCCAAGAAACGGGGGTGACTGAAGCTTTCTTT | CASSQETGVTEAFF
TRBJ2-7 | NA | NA | TRBV3-1/TRBV3-2 | TGTGCCAGCGTCGGGTCAATGCCCCCCGAGCAGTACTTC | CASVGSMPPEQYF
TRBJ1-5 | NA | NA | TRBV30 | TGTGCCTGGAGTGTAATGGGAGGGGAATATAGCAATCAGCCCCAGCATTTT | CAWSVMGGEYSNQPQHF
TRBJ2-7 | NA | NA | TRBV6-5 | TGTGCCAGCAGTTACAGGGCTGGGAGCTCCTACGAGCAGTACTTC | CASSYRAGSSYEQYF
TRBJ2-7 | NA | NA | TRBV6-5 | TGTGCCAGCAGTCCAGGCTCCTACGAGCAGTACTTC | CASSPGSYEQYF
TRBJ1-2 | NA | NA | TRBV9 | TGTGCCAGCAGCGTAGTCGGGGGGAGCTATGGCTACACCTTC | CASSVVGGSYGYTF
TRBJ1-1 | NA | NA | TRBV5-1 | TGCGCCAGCAGCTCGACGACACCGAACACTGAAGCTTTCTTT | CASSSTTPNTEAFF
TRBJ1-2 | once | NA | TRBV30 | TGTGCCTGGAGTACTCACAACTATGGCTACACCTTC | CAWSTHNYGYTF
TRBJ1-1 | NA | NA | TRBV27 | TGTGCCAGTTATCTTCAGGGTAACACTGAAGCTTTCTTT | CASYLQGNTEAFF
TRBJ2-1 | NA | TRBD2 | TRBV9 | TGTGCCAGCAGCGTAGGGGGTGGGACTAGCGGACCCTACAATGAGCAGTTCTTC | CASSVGGGTSGPYNEQFF
TRBJ2-4 | NA | TRBD1 | TRBV5-8 | TGTGCCAGCAGCATCGGACAGGGTTGGGACATTCAGTACTTC | CASSIGQGWDIQYF
TRBJ2-7 | NA | TRBD1 | TRBV4-1 | TGCGCCAGCAGCCTCCGGACAGGGGGGTCCTACGAGCAGTACTTC | CASSLRTGGSYEQYF
TRBJ1-1 | NA | TRBD1 | TRBV7-9 | TGTGCCAGCAGCAAGACAGGGGGAAACACTGAAGCTTTCTTT | CASSKTGGNTEAFF
TRBJ2-2 | NA | NA | TRBV5-1 | TGCGCCAGCAGGCCCAGACAGGCCACTTCGAACACCGGGGAGCTGTTTTTT | CASRPRQATSNTGELFF
TRBJ1-5 | few | NA | TRBV5-8 | TGTGCCAGCAGCTTGCCGGGACATGCGGCCGATCAGCCCCAGCATTTT | CASSLPGHAADQPQHF
TRBJ1-2 | NA | NA | TRBV12-5 | TGTGCTAGTGGTTTGCCTTTAGGCAGGGCCGGCTACACCTTC | CASGLPLGRAGYTF
TRBJ2-1 | NA | TRBD2 | TRBV3-1/TRBV3-2 | TGTGCCAGCAGCCCGGCGACTAGCGGGGGGGGTCCCTACAATGAGCAGTTCTTC | CASSPATSGGGPYNEQFF
TRBJ2-5 | NA | NA | TRBV6-5 | TGTGCCAGCAGTTACTTTAGCCCTTCTGAGATCGAGACCCAGTACTTC | CASSYFSPSEIETQYF
TRBJ1-1 | NA | TRBD1 | TRBV19 | TGTGCCAGTACCCTGGACAGGGGATCAGGCACTGAAGCTTTCTTT | CASTLDRGSGTEAFF
TRBJ1-2 | NA | TRBD1 | TRBV30 | TGTGCCTGGAGTGGGCAGGGGGCACAGGGCTACACCTTC | CAWSGQGAQGYTF
TRBJ2-3 | NA | NA | TRBV6-6 | TGTGCCAGCAGACTCCGGAGCAACTGGGCAGATACGCAGTATTTT | CASRLRSNWADTQYF
TRBJ2-5 | NA | NA | TRBV5-8 | TGTGCCAGCAGCTTGGCCGCTGCGTACCAAGAGACCCAGTACTTC | CASSLAAAYQETQYF
TRBJ1-2 | NA | TRBD1 | TRBV5-6 | TGTGCCAGCAGCTTGGCAACCACAGGGGTTTTCGATGGCTACACCTTC | CASSLATTGVFDGYTF
TRBJ1-2 | NA | TRBD1 | TRBV2 | TGTGCCAGCAGCGAAGAGGGGGCGCGGGGCTACACCTTC | CASSEEGARGYTF
TRBJ2-6 | once | TRBD2 | TRBV6-4 | TGTGCCAGCAGTGCCCAGCGGGGGACTGGGGCCAACGTCCTGACTTTC | CASSAQRGTGANVLTF
TRBJ2-7 | NA | NA | TRBV5-4 | TGTGCCAGCAGCTTGGACAGGGCTAGCTACGAGCAGTACTTC | CASSLDRASYEQYF
TRBJ2-2 | NA | TRBD1 | TRBV5-1 | TGCGCCAGCAGCTTGACAGGGGGCCGGGACACCGGGGAGCTGTTTTTT | CASSLTGGRDTGELFF
TRBJ1-1 | once | TRBD1 | TRBV6-5 | TGTGCCAGCACTCTCCCGGGACAGGGGCCTGAAGCTTTCTTT | CASTLPGQGPEAFF